This T cell receptor beta chain was documented in a study of tumor and adjacent non-tumor tissue in lung cancer. As for the study in general: Histology: about a dozen adenocarcinoma, a couple of squamous cell carcinoma, 1 small cell lung cancer. General study findings and limits: Top 100 clones took a larger repertoire share in normal lung.

A modified ARM-PCR protocol with three rounds of nested PCR amplified TCRbeta. From the multiplex PCR reads, TCRdb called clonotypes with MiXCR, one entry per CDR3 protein. The sample lists about 76,000 distinct CDR3 sequences; 55% to 70% were seen once. The template was RNA from unsorted bulk tissue. In the case of this clonotype: As yet, its antigen is unknown.

Trimming cost V 6 bases and J 11 bases, with 22 bases left between them. CDR3 length: 13 residues. Per germline, CDR1 DFQATT and CDR2 SNEGSKA (reference sequence). The receptor was derived from a woman in her seventies with non-small cell lung cancer. Sequenced material: lung tumor tissue. The rearrangement joins TRBV20-1 to TRBJ2-5, with a weak D call TRBD2 (6 bases). CDR3 sequence reads: CSAHDRQRGTQYF. CDR3 bases: TGCAGTGCCCACGACCGCCAGAGAGGGACTCAGTACTTC.